A single TCR beta chain is shown here with its context. Its specific antigen is unknown. No much larger clone exists at a distance of one base, and base qualities are not known. The germline V gene provides CDR1 MDHEN and CDR2 SYDVKM. V loses 6 bases, J loses 6 bases, and the germline ends lie 14 bases apart. There are 14 amino acids in the CDR3, from cysteine to phenylalanine inclusive. Only the CDR3 region is kept as DNA, spanning 42 bases read in frame from base 1. The sample originates from a study of cytomegalovirus exposure and HLA in healthy donors (dated by TCRdb to 2015 to 2018). Background on the whole study: According to an earlier analysis of around 600 of the donors, about 179 million T cells yielded some 120 million unique TCR beta sequences and 250 to 350 Gb of sequence data. The number of typed donors differed by locus: 629-630 for A, B, C, DRB1 and DQB1; 522 for DQA1; fewer than 610 for DPA1; and some 450 for DPB1. A separate validation cohort of some 130 different subjects was used in addition to the approximately 610-subject first cohort. High-throughput TCR immunosequencing, statistical association of individual TCRs with disease status, and machine learning were combined to predict cytomegalovirus infection status. Donor age, sex, ethnicity and CMV serostatus were collected together with the repertoire data. The study used immunosequencing to profile the T cell repertoires of approximately 690 subjects and linked those repertoires to cytomegalovirus serostatus. An early release covering over 500 HLA-typed donors comprised 250 to 350 gigabases of sequencing data and approximately 80 million unique TCR sequences. The genetic ancestry cluster associated with self-reported Caucasian donors included 80% to 90% of the approximately 410 genotyped donors. About 5 DR-DQ haplotypes were handled as single units for association and clustering, since linkage in the cohort was strong. Class I and class II HLA loci were covered by the typing at four-digit resolution. On average, about 200,000 unique TCR beta nucleotide sequences were sequenced per donor among a few hundred genotyped donors of the cohort, with 15% to 20% of those sequences being non-productive. To study patterns of TCR occurrence, a later analysis re-analyzed previously published TCR beta repertoires from 650 to 750 donors and added high-resolution HLA genotyping. A later genetic analysis used genome-wide SNP genotypes for about three fifths of the roughly 700 donors, treating that subset as a discovery cohort. The study aimed to test whether signatures of past pathogen exposure could be identified by cataloging public T cell receptors. An earlier analysis of fewer than 700 of the donors applied high-throughput TCR beta sequencing to assess whether each TCR beta V gene segment acted as functional or pseudogenic. In the later analysis, no new phenotypic data were used to find candidate immune exposures; instead, reliance was placed on TCR beta sequences and their occurrence across donors. All discovery cohort repertoires had been generated using a single sequencing platform. What the study reported, not specific to this receptor: An association between a missense DCLRE1C variant and V-gene and J-gene trimming of TCR beta chains was found in a later genetic analysis and replicated in an independent cohort. A cluster of highly shared sequence variants was judged likely to represent a technical artifact of the sequencing pipeline. Some IMGT-functional V segments, including TRBV6-2 and TRBV6-3, could not be told apart with the 87-base-pair reads, so those segments were excluded. In both the original and validation cohorts, the classifier was reported to diagnose cytomegalovirus status with high specificity and sensitivity. In the study, 150 to 200 TCR beta chains were listed as associated with cytomegalovirus. In this cohort, only TCR beta chains were sequenced, and detectable features were limited by the absence of alpha or paired-chain data. Most TCR sequences were observed very rarely across donors, whereas some public TCRs were present in many individuals. In an earlier analysis of 450 to 750 of the donors, most TCR beta V segments appeared in productive rearrangements about 87% or about 30% of the time, broadly matching IMGT annotations. Correlated functional status among segregating V segments might reflect linkage disequilibrium, but an unknown experimental factor could not be ruled out. In a later analysis, 15,000 to 20,000 TCR beta sequences were associated with specific HLA alleles at a false discovery rate of 0.05. Several of the top co-occurrence clusters appeared to be linked to parvovirus B19, influenza, CMV and Epstein-Barr virus, according to a later analysis. Strong co-occurrence of HLA alleles, especially DR and DQ, made assigning TCR associations to individual alleles difficult. The authors suggested that the approach could potentially be extended to other disease states and immunological phenotypes. According to a later genetic analysis, donors in an Asian-associated ancestry cluster had fewer N-insertions in productive TCRs than the roughly 670-donor mean. Because counts were too low, some 17 rarely observed V segments, including chromosome 9 orphons, were excluded from the earlier analysis of 587 of the donors. A later analysis found that TCR association rates varied across HLA loci, with DRB1 alleles showing the most associated TCRs and HLA-C alleles the fewest. A further reported finding was that TCR beta sequences accurately predicted the HLA-A and HLA-B alleles for most subjects in the first cohort. A few of the identified cytomegalovirus-associated TCR beta chains were confirmed in vitro to be specific for cytomegalovirus antigens. Because some donors lacked HLA typing at each locus, the association tests relied only on the typed subset. In a later analysis, HLA-associated TCR beta chains showed more clonal expansion and lower generation probabilities than non-associated chains that were equally common. Most CMV-associated TCR beta chains appeared to be HLA-restricted in a later analysis, and the HLA associations seemed to be driven largely by CMV exposure. Sequencing depth was assumed to be roughly uniform across donors in the presence/absence analyses, though that assumption may not hold. The only immune exposure information available for the cohort was CMV serostatus.

The library was made by the immunoSEQ multiplex PCR assay. A mixture of 60 forward primers for TCR Vbeta segments and 13 reverse primers for TCR Jbeta segments was used in the multiplex PCR. Amplification of the CDR3 region of rearranged TCR beta genes was performed with a multiplex PCR assay on genomic DNA. The Illumina HiSeq System was used to sequence the amplified TCR beta libraries as 87-base-pair reads. As for the authors' bioinformatics: In a later analysis, some 80 million unique TCR beta chains were counted across the 500 to 700 repertoires, and some 10 million of these chains were shared by at least two donors. Raw reads were error-corrected and collapsed into unique sequences by a nearest-neighbor algorithm in which closely related sequences were merged to remove PCR and sequencing errors. V, D and J gene segments were assigned by aligning CDR3 sequences to IMGT reference sequences. For a sequence to be retained, a match of at least six nucleotides to both a V gene segment and a J gene segment was required. A rearrangement counted as productive if the CDR3 had no stop codons and remained in frame with V and J, and every other rearrangement counted as non-productive. CDR3 was defined by IMGT convention, running from the second conserved V-encoded cysteine to the conserved J-encoded phenylalanine. In an earlier analysis of more than 550 of the donors, sequences lacking an unambiguous match to a single V gene segment were excluded. An earlier analysis of almost 600 of the donors classified V segments as functional when productive rearrangements were above 56.7% and as segregating when the standard deviation between donors was above 5%. A statistical classification framework was built for diagnosing cytomegalovirus status from the catalog of TCR beta chain sequences. A later analysis assigned V and J genes by comparing TCR nucleotide sequences with IMGT/GENE-DB human TR gene sequences. The TCRdist pipeline was used in a later analysis to assign CDR3 sequences and most-parsimonious VDJ recombination scenarios. A later analysis defined each TCR beta chain by its CDR3 amino acid sequence plus V-gene family, and excluded reads lacking a unique V-gene family. As a way to deal with suspected cross-contamination and a sequencing artifact, a later analysis dropped 640 or so nucleotide sequences that were highly shared and had low generation probability. A later analysis calculated a clonal expansion index for each public chain from normalized within-repertoire ranks of inferred template counts. In a later analysis, generation probabilities were computed using a VDJ recombination model fitted to out-of-frame rearrangements, and the results were checked against IGoR. In a later analysis, hypergeometric tests were used to score TCR-TCR, TCR-HLA and TCR-CMV co-occurrence, with a repertoire-size bias correction applied to TCR pairs. A later analysis estimated false discovery rates by permuting HLA or CMV assignments 20 times. A later analysis grouped co-occurring TCRs with DBSCAN, adding TCRdist sequence similarity when clustering within HLA-allele-positive subsets. Co-occurrence clustering excluded repertoires with fewer than 30,000 or more than 120,000 public chains, plus five with anomalous nucleotide sharing. As stored in TCRdb, this immuneACCESS dataset retains in-frame rearrangements with V and J assigned. A fraction of the clones does not appear; measured against another copy, unresolved V genes explain less than half of the discrepancy, and the remainder lacks a known reason. The D gene and trimming were derived from the DNA, and the V and J assignments and clone size from that table. The sample table shows about 120,000 clones, and about 80% are seen once. 8.8% of the sample goes to the ten largest clones.

The cohort consisted of 650 to 700 healthy bone marrow donors. At the time of sampling, every cohort member was nominally healthy, though immune exposures that went unrecorded were likely present. The donor was CMV seropositive and was included in the group of 300 or so seropositive cohort members. A peripheral blood sample was collected from each donor, and TCR beta sequencing was performed on peripheral blood mononuclear cells. The Qiagen DNeasy Blood Extraction Kit was used to extract genomic DNA from the blood cell samples. The rearranged chain carries TRBV28 and TRBJ1-4; no D gene can be assigned with confidence. The sequence came from a female donor in good health and CMV-seropositive. The sample consisted of PBMCs. The nucleotide sequence reads as follows: TGTGCCAGCAGCCGCCTCCCGGGATATGAAAAACTGTTTTTT. The encoded protein is CASSRLPGYEKLFF. With the portions outside the CDR3 filled from the reference TRBV28 and TRBJ1-4 genes, the complete variable region becomes DVKVTQSSRYLVKRTGEKVFLECVQDMDHENMFWYRQDPGLGLRLIYFSYDVKMKEKGDIPEGYSVSREKKERFSLILESASTNQTSMYLCASSRLPGYEKLFFGSGTQLSVL.